Presented here are 6 T cell receptor beta chains from one specimen sequenced in a study of T cells in Graves' hyperthyroidism and ophthalmopathy. RNA transcripts gave rise to amplified TCR beta CDR3 regions. Researchers ran a first-round RT-PCR on the TCR CDR3 using the HTBI primer set. One entry per CDR3 protein results from TCRdb running MiXCR on the multiplex PCR reads. The sample holds about 540,000 distinct CDR3 sequences, under 60% seen once. Material: peripheral blood or thyroid tissue (not recorded which). These receptors all stem from a young woman with Graves' hyperthyroidism.

This chain connects TRBV2 to TRBJ1-2; possibly TRBD1 for D (5 bases). This CDR3 has 13 residues. Germline values: CDR1 SNHLY, CDR2 FYNNEI. V lost 3 bases and J 4 bases, leaving 9 bases between the germline ends. In nucleotides, the CDR3 is TGTGCCAGCAGTGACGACAGCTCCTATGGCTACACCTTC. It codes for CASSDDSSYGYTF.

The chain employs TRBV20-1 and TRBJ1-2, with 9 bases aligning to TRBD1. V gave up 6 bases and J gave up 4 bases; unmatched junction bases: 6. This CDR3 has 13 amino acids. Germline V lookup: CDR1 DFQATT, CDR2 SNEGSKA (reference sequence). CDR3 nucleotide sequence: TGCAGTGCCCGGGACAGGGATGTCTATGGCTACACCTTC. It translates to CSARDRDVYGYTF.

This clonotype turned up a few times. The chain joins TRBV7-2 to TRBJ1-6, with unresolved D. This CDR3 is 18 amino acids long. Trimming removed 2 bases at V and 1 base at J, with 15 bases between. The germline CDR1 and CDR2 sequences are SGHTA and FQGNSA. The CDR3 DNA follows: TGTGCCAGCAGCTTAAGGGCCAGTCTTAGGTCCTATAATTCACCCCTCCACTTT. It translates to CASSLRASLRSYNSPLHF.

The rearrangement links TRBV6-5 to TRBJ1-2; D is undetermined. CDR1 is MNHEY and CDR2 is SVGAGI in the germline V gene. The CDR3 contains 13 residues. Trimming shortened V by 9 bases and J by 4 bases, and 15 bases separated the two germline ends. DNA of the CDR3: TGTGCCAGTAGCCCCGACCGCTTCTATGGCTACACCTTC. It yields the protein CASSPDRFYGYTF.

This chain uses TRBV7-9 with TRBJ1-4; D is ambiguous. The ends were cut back, 5 bases at V and 5 bases at J, with 18 bases in the middle. There are 16 residues in the CDR3. Germline loops: CDR1 SEHNR, CDR2 FQNEAQ (reference sequence). DNA for the CDR3: TGTGCCAGCAGCCCGACTAGCGGGAGGAACAATGAAAAACTGTTTTTT. Its protein is CASSPTSGRNNEKLFF.

The chain links TRBV10-3 to TRBJ2-2; tentatively, D is TRBD2 (6 bases). CDR3 length: 15 amino acids. Deletions cut 10 bases from V and 8 bases from J, with 23 bases between. In germline, CDR1 is ENHRY, CDR2 SYGVKD. The CDR3 DNA is TGTGCCAGCAGCACGGAGGGGCCCGGGATGGGGGAGCTGTTTTTT. This translates into CASSTEGPGMGELFF.